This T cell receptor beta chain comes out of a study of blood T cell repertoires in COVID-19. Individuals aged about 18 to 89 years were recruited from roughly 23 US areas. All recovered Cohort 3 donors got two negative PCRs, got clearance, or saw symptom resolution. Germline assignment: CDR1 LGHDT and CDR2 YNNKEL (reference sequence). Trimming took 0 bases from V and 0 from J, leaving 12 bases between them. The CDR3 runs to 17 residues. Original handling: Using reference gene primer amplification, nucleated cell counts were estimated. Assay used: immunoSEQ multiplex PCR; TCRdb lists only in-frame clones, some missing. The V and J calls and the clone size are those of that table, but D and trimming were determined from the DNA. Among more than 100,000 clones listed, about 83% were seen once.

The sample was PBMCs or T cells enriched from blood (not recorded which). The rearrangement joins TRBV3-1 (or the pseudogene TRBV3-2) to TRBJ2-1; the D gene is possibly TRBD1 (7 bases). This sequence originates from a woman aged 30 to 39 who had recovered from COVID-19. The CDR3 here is CASSQESGGSSYNEQFF. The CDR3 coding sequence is TGTGCCAGCAGCCAAGAATCAGGGGGGAGCTCCTACAATGAGCAGTTCTTC.